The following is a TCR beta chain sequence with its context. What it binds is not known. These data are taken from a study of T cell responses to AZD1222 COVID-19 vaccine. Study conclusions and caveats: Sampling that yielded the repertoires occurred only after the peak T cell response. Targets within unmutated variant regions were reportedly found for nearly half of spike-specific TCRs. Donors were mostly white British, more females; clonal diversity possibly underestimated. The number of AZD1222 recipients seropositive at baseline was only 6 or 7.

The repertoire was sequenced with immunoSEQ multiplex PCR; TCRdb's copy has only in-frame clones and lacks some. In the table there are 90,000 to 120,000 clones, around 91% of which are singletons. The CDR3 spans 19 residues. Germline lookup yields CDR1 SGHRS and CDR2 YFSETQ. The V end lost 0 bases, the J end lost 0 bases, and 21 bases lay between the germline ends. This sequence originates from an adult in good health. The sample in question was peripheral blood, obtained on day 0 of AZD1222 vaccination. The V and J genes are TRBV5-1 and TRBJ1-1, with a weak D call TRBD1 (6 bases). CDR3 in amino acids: CASSLDPTGIVTMNTEAFF. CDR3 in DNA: TGCGCCAGCAGCTTGGACCCTACAGGGATTGTTACCATGAACACTGAAGCTTTCTTT.